This T cell receptor beta chain was captured in a study of shared clonotypes between healthy human individuals. CD45RO-negative cells were positively selected for CCR7, leaving out terminally differentiated effector memory CD45RA+ cells. The study, taken as a whole, reports: Memory subsets generally showed smaller estimated richness than naive subsets did.

This clone is a singleton in its sample. Its antigen remains unknown. The table came from immunoSEQ multiplex PCR; TCRdb's copy has only in-frame clones and leaves some out. The repertoire has around 1.9 million clones, about 92% of them found once; the top ten carry approximately 1.7%. Material: naive CD8+ T cells from PBMCs. This sequence originates from a man aged 18 to 35 in good health. Some clones in this sample may be carry-over from other donors' samples.

The CDR3 nucleotides read TGCGCCAGCAGCCAAGATCGGAGCGATTACACAGATACGCAGTATTTT. Its protein is CASSQDRSDYTDTQYF. The chain uses TRBV4-1 and TRBJ2-3, with D unresolved. Germline V gene lookup returns CDR1 MGHRA and CDR2 YSYEKL. This CDR3 comprises 16 residues. Trimming took off 0 bases at V and 2 bases at J, with 12 bases between the two ends.